The text below deals with one TCR beta chain. This specimen belongs to a study of blood T cell repertoires in COVID-19. Across the study: The analysed material was cDNA or gDNA that came from T cells, B-cell-depleted T cells, or PBMCs.

TCRdb's copy holds only in-frame clones and misses some; the assay was immunoSEQ multiplex PCR. The sample records around 320,000 clones, approximately 85% being singletons. This CDR3 spans 15 amino acids. J gave up 4 bases and V 3 bases, and 6 bases lay outside the gene matches. Germline V CDR1 and CDR2: LNHDA, SQIVND (reference sequence). This sequence originates from a human donor in a cohort sampled during active COVID-19. Sequencing was carried out using peripheral blood. The chain is built from TRBV19 and TRBJ1-5, with TRBD1 identical over 7 bases. In DNA, the CDR3 is TGTGCCAGTAGTATTAGGGACAGCGATAATCAGCCCCAGCATTTT. Residues: CASSIRDSDNQPQHF.